The clone carrying this TCR beta chain was detected once. The data are from a study of T cell responses to AZD1222 COVID-19 vaccine. Here immunoSEQ multiplex PCR was the method, and the copy in TCRdb shows in-frame clones only, minus some. This table has 200,000 or so clones, about 90% appearing once. The V end lost 4 bases, the J end lost 1 base, and 7 bases lay between the germline ends. Germline V gene data show CDR1 as SGHTA and CDR2 as FQGNSA. There are 13 residues in the CDR3. This chain joins TRBV7-2 and TRBJ1-1; D is perhaps TRBD1 (5 bases). The sample here was peripheral blood, taken on day 0 of MenACWY control vaccination. This TCR was sampled from an adult in good health. The CDR3 sequence: CASSYDRNTEAFF. The CDR3 DNA reads as TGTGCCAGCAGCTATGACAGGAACACTGAAGCTTTCTTT.